These 18 T cell receptor beta chains originate from one sample sequenced in a study of technical replicates of blood from a few donors. Sequenced by immunoSEQ multiplex PCR; TCRdb stores in-frame clones only, minus some. The table has about 73,000 clones, 93% seen once; the top ten hold 0.2% to 0.3%. The sample consisted of T cells isolated from PBMCs. These receptors were taken from a human donor in good health.

The chain is built from TRBV7-6 and TRBJ2-1; possibly TRBD1 for D (6 bases). Germline CDR1 SGHVS, CDR2 FNYEAQ. This CDR3 is 16 amino acids long. V was trimmed by 5 bases and J by 7 bases, leaving 21 bases between them. CDR3 coding DNA: TGTGCCAGCAGCCCCAGTCGACTCGAACAGGGTAATGAGCAGTTCTTC. It encodes CASSPSRLEQGNEQFF. Full variable domain (remainder filled in from reference TRBV7-6 and TRBJ2-1): GAGVSQSPRYKVTKRGQDVALRCDPISGHVSLYWYRQALGQGPEFLTYFNYEAQQDKSGLPNDRFSAERPEGSISTLTIQRTEQRDSAMYRCASSPSRLEQGNEQFFGPGTRLTVL.

J is TRBJ2-1 and V is TRBV21-1; the table's D gene call, TRBD1, was not cross checked with the DNA. TRBV21-1 constitutes a pseudogene. The CDR3 has 16 residues. The DNA of the CDR3 is TGTGCCAGCAGCAGGCCAGACAGGTTCGAGATTAATGAGCAGTTCTTC. Translation: CASSRPDRFEINEQFF.

The chain has TRBV28 and TRBJ1-2, with TRBD1 matching 7 bases. Germline V lookup: CDR1 MDHEN, CDR2 SYDVKM. Unmatched junction bases numbered 10, after V lost 6 bases and J lost 3 bases. CDR3 length: 15 residues. DNA for the CDR3: TGTGCCAGCAGCGAATACGACAGGGCTTACTATGGCTACACCTTC. It is translated as CASSEYDRAYYGYTF.

This chain uses TRBV11-3 with TRBJ2-7; 8 bases line up with TRBD1. The CDR3 loop spans 13 amino acids. Unmatched junction bases numbered 6, after V lost 5 bases and J lost 6 bases. The germline V gene has CDR1 SGHNT and CDR2 YENEEA. As DNA, the CDR3 is TGTGCCAGCAGCCCCAGACAGGGGAGCGAGCAGTACTTC. Protein: CASSPRQGSEQYF.

The chain is built from TRBV29-1 and TRBJ2-3; the D is unclear. The CDR3 is 17 residues long. V lost 2 bases, J lost 4 bases, and 22 bases lay in between. Germline V gene sequence: CDR1 SQVTM, CDR2 ANQGSEA. The CDR3 DNA sequence: TGCAGCGTTGAACTTGTCTTCCAGGCTGGCCGACCAGATACGCAGTATTTT. This sequence encodes CSVELVFQAGRPDTQYF.

The V gene is TRBV6-5, the J gene TRBJ2-6; D remains ambiguous. The CDR3 loop spans 13 amino acids. The germline CDR1 and CDR2 sequences are MNHEY and SVGAGI. Deletions cut 8 bases from V and 2 bases from J, with 7 bases between. CDR3: CASLVPGANVLTF. The DNA for the CDR3 is TGTGCCAGCCTAGTCCCTGGGGCCAACGTCCTGACTTTC.

The rearrangement links TRBV4-1 to TRBJ2-1; D is perhaps TRBD1 (6 bases). V was cut by 0 bases and J by 3 bases, with 12 bases left in between. In germline, CDR1 is MGHRA, CDR2 YSYEKL. This CDR3 is built from 16 residues. CDR3: CASSQDQGLLYNEQFF. The CDR3, as DNA: TGCGCCAGCAGCCAAGATCAGGGGCTTCTCTACAATGAGCAGTTCTTC.

This sequence joins TRBV10-3 and TRBJ2-1; the match to TRBD2 covers 10 bases. The CDR3 consists of 16 residues. Losses at the gene ends were 5 bases for V and 8 bases for J; bases not matched to a gene: 12. Germline V gene lookup returns CDR1 ENHRY and CDR2 SYGVKD. The CDR3 DNA sequence: TGTGCCATCAGTCCTTCTCTAGCGGGAGAGTCAGATGAGCAGTTCTTC. Residues: CAISPSLAGESDEQFF.

The chain couples TRBV7-9 to TRBJ1-3, with D uncertain. Trimming stripped 3 bases from V and 2 bases from J, with 8 bases between. Germline V CDR1 and CDR2: SEHNR, FQNEAQ (reference sequence). This CDR3 contains 14 residues. The DNA of the CDR3 is TGTGCCAGCAGCTTGATGTCTACTGGAAACACCATATATTTT. Amino acid sequence: CASSLMSTGNTIYF.

The chain employs TRBV7-6 and TRBJ1-1, with 10 bases matching TRBD1. CDR1 SGHVS and CDR2 FNYEAQ come from the germline V gene. V was clipped by 1 base and J by 10 bases; unmatched bases: 6. The CDR3 is 14 residues long. CDR3 region: CASSLVGTGDAAFF. CDR3 sequence (DNA): TGTGCCAGCAGCTTAGTTGGGACAGGGGATGCAGCTTTCTTT.

The rearrangement uses TRBV27 and TRBJ1-2; tentatively, D is TRBD1 (5 bases). Germline-derived CDR1 and CDR2 are MNHEY and SMNVEV (reference sequence). The CDR3 sequence is 15 residues long. Trimming took off 0 bases at V and 4 bases at J, with 12 bases between the two ends. DNA for the CDR3: TGTGCCAGCAGTTTATCGGGGGGGACCCCCTATGGCTACACCTTC. Translated: CASSLSGGTPYGYTF.

This rearrangement joins TRBV5-6 to TRBJ1-2; the D is unclear. CDR3 length: 13 amino acids. In germline, CDR1 is SGHDT, CDR2 YYEEEE. V lost 4 bases, J lost 3 bases, and 10 bases lay in between. The CDR3 loop is CASSAEDYYGYTF. Here the CDR3 DNA reads TGTGCCAGCAGCGCAGAAGACTACTATGGCTACACCTTC.

V and J are TRBV9 and TRBJ2-6, with D possibly being TRBD1 (6 bases). V was shortened by 2 bases and J by 0 bases, with 12 bases between the two germline ends. The germline CDR1 and CDR2 sequences are SGDLS and YYNGEE. The CDR3 runs to 17 residues. Here the CDR3 reads CASSVRDTRSGANVLTF. CDR3 DNA sequence: TGTGCCAGCAGCGTCCGGGACACTCGCTCTGGGGCCAACGTCCTGACTTTC.

The chain links TRBV6-5 to TRBJ2-7; D perhaps matches TRBD1 (6 bases). V was cut by 0 bases and J by 3 bases, with 12 bases left in between. This CDR3 contains 15 residues. Per germline, CDR1 MNHEY and CDR2 SVGAGI. CDR3 DNA sequence: TGTGCCAGCAGTTACTCGACAGGCGTCAGCTACGAGCAGTACTTC. Translated, it gives CASSYSTGVSYEQYF.

V usage is TRBV4-1 and J usage is TRBJ2-1, with D uncertain. The CDR3 is made up of 15 amino acids. Germline V gene sequence: CDR1 MGHRA, CDR2 YSYEKL. Trimming took 0 bases from V and 2 from J, leaving 8 bases between them. Here the CDR3 reads CASSQDRPPYNEQFF. Written as DNA, the CDR3 is TGCGCCAGCAGCCAAGACAGGCCTCCCTACAATGAGCAGTTCTTC.

This clone was seen only a few times. The V call is TRBV30, the J call TRBJ1-1; maybe TRBD1 (6 bases). Germline V gene data show CDR1 as GTSNPN and CDR2 as SVGIG (reference sequence). V shed 4 bases and J shed 4 bases, with 13 bases lying between them. CDR3 size: 13 residues. DNA for the CDR3: TGTGCCTGGAACTTACAGGGCTTCACTGAAGCTTTCTTT. Translating it yields CAWNLQGFTEAFF.

The chain recombines TRBV2 with TRBJ1-4; D not certain. Germline V CDR1 and CDR2: SNHLY, FYNNEI. Trimming shortened V by 4 bases and J by 8 bases, and 14 bases separated the two germline ends. The CDR3 is 14 amino acids. The CDR3, as DNA: TGTGCCAGCAGTGTCGGGTCTGGCGGGGAAAAACTGTTTTTT. This gives the protein CASSVGSGGEKLFF.

V and J are TRBV5-6 and TRBJ2-1, with TRBD1 matching over 9 bases. The germline gives CDR1 SGHDT, CDR2 YYEEEE. Unmatched junction bases numbered 3, after V lost 5 bases and J lost 6 bases. The CDR3 is 13 amino acids. As DNA, the CDR3 is TGTGCCAGCAGACCGGGACAGGGCAATGAGCAGTTCTTC. It encodes CASRPGQGNEQFF.